This T cell receptor (beta chain) was sequenced in a study of human T cells and chemical hapten exposure. Study as a whole: Small pooled library volume differences mainly caused per-sample TCR yield variation.

V gave up 4 bases and J gave up 5 bases, with 19 bases separating them. The CDR3 has 15 amino acids. The V gene's germline CDR1 is SQVTM and CDR2 ANQGSEA. Noted time point: patch test 1, 2 weeks after DPC sensitization. Treatment described: therapeutic diphenylcyclopropenone sensitization with weekly scalp DPC. TCRdb reprocessed the RACE reads with MiXCR, giving one entry per CDR3 protein. The profile shows 95,000 to 150,000 distinct CDR3 sequences, roughly an eighth of them singletons. The material was whole blood, obtained in connection with sensitization to the hapten diphenylcyclopropenone (DPC). The origin of this receptor is a man between 18 and 35 years old with alopecia areata. Some clones in this sample may be carry-over from other donors' samples. This chain joins TRBV29-1 and TRBJ2-3; weak D call: TRBD2 (5 bases). The CDR3 here is CSVVPPASKGDTQYF. The DNA of the CDR3 is TGCAGCGTTGTACCACCGGCTAGCAAGGGAGATACGCAGTATTTT.